The rows below give T cell receptor beta chains drawn from one sample of a study of blood T cell repertoires in COVID-19. Here immunoSEQ multiplex PCR was the method, and the copy in TCRdb shows in-frame clones only, minus some. This sample carries just over 300,000 clones, roughly 85% of them seen once, and the ten largest clones take less than 2.5%. Specimen: PBMCs or T cells enriched from blood (not recorded which). These TCRs come from a man aged 25-45 years who had recovered from COVID-19. Each CDR3 is given with its conserved first and last residue. Fields, in order: J gene, CDR3 length, clone size, V gene, D gene, CDR3 protein, CDR3 DNA. A D gene is named only where the DNA matches it firmly. The listing skips clone size in some rows; elsewhere it reads once, few, many or a size class.

j_call: TRBJ1-2; cdr3_length: 15; clone_size: .; v_call: TRBV6-5; d_call: TRBD1; cdr3_aa: CASRTGETFNYGYTF; cdr3_nt: TGTGCCAGTAGGACAGGGGAAACCTTCAACTATGGCTACACCTTC
j_call: TRBJ2-1; cdr3_length: 16; clone_size: .; v_call: TRBV5-1; d_call: TRBD2; cdr3_aa: CASSLTWLAGNNEQFF; cdr3_nt: TGCGCCAGCAGCCTCACCTGGCTAGCGGGGAATAATGAGCAGTTCTTC
j_call: TRBJ1-4; cdr3_length: 14; clone_size: .; v_call: TRBV2; d_call: .; cdr3_aa: CASSESLGGEKLFF; cdr3_nt: TGTGCCAGCAGTGAAAGCCTAGGAGGTGAAAAACTGTTTTTT
j_call: TRBJ1-1; cdr3_length: 13; clone_size: .; v_call: TRBV13; d_call: .; cdr3_aa: CASRRGGLAEAFF; cdr3_nt: TGTGCCAGCCGGCGGGGCGGATTGGCTGAAGCTTTCTTT
j_call: TRBJ1-2; cdr3_length: 14; clone_size: .; v_call: TRBV3-1/TRBV3-2; d_call: .; cdr3_aa: CASSVVGLNYGYTF; cdr3_nt: TGTGCCAGCAGCGTAGTTGGTCTGAACTATGGCTACACCTTC
j_call: TRBJ2-3; cdr3_length: 13; clone_size: .; v_call: TRBV10-1; d_call: .; cdr3_aa: CASSEQLGDTQYF; cdr3_nt: TGCGCCAGCAGTGAGCAACTAGGCGATACGCAGTATTTT
j_call: TRBJ2-7; cdr3_length: 14; clone_size: .; v_call: TRBV7-2; d_call: .; cdr3_aa: CASNRLGNPYEQYF; cdr3_nt: TGTGCCAGCAACAGACTAGGGAACCCCTACGAGCAGTACTTC
j_call: TRBJ1-2; cdr3_length: 14; clone_size: .; v_call: TRBV27; d_call: TRBD1; cdr3_aa: CASSPTGTGGGYTF; cdr3_nt: TGTGCCAGCAGTCCGACCGGGACAGGGGGCGGCTACACCTTC
j_call: TRBJ1-1; cdr3_length: 15; clone_size: .; v_call: TRBV2; d_call: TRBD1; cdr3_aa: CASSQQGAQNTEAFF; cdr3_nt: TGTGCCAGCAGCCAACAGGGGGCGCAGAACACTGAAGCTTTCTTT
j_call: TRBJ1-2; cdr3_length: 11; clone_size: .; v_call: TRBV6-6; d_call: .; cdr3_aa: CASSSAVGYTF; cdr3_nt: TGTGCCAGCAGTTCTGCGGTTGGCTACACCTTC
j_call: TRBJ2-7; cdr3_length: 14; clone_size: .; v_call: TRBV5-1; d_call: TRBD2; cdr3_aa: CASSLAGTSYEQYF; cdr3_nt: TGCGCCAGCAGCTTAGCGGGGACTTCCTACGAGCAGTACTTC
j_call: TRBJ2-1; cdr3_length: 14; clone_size: .; v_call: TRBV6-1; d_call: .; cdr3_aa: CASSEDSSYNEQFF; cdr3_nt: TGTGCCAGCAGTGAGGACAGCTCCTACAATGAGCAGTTCTTC
j_call: TRBJ2-2; cdr3_length: 14; clone_size: .; v_call: TRBV3-1/TRBV3-2; d_call: TRBD1; cdr3_aa: CASSQGTGFGELFF; cdr3_nt: TGTGCCAGCAGCCAAGGGACAGGGTTTGGGGAGCTGTTTTTT
j_call: TRBJ2-5; cdr3_length: 12; clone_size: .; v_call: TRBV2; d_call: .; cdr3_aa: CASSVSEETQYF; cdr3_nt: TGTGCCAGCAGTGTGTCAGAAGAGACCCAGTACTTC
j_call: TRBJ1-2; cdr3_length: 17; clone_size: .; v_call: TRBV20-1; d_call: .; cdr3_aa: CSASLRQRGNRGYGYTF; cdr3_nt: TGCAGTGCTAGTCTTAGACAGAGGGGGAATCGAGGCTATGGCTACACCTTC
j_call: TRBJ2-3; cdr3_length: 15; clone_size: .; v_call: TRBV11-2; d_call: .; cdr3_aa: CASSLDPGLPSRQYF; cdr3_nt: TGTGCCAGCAGCTTAGATCCGGGGTTGCCCTCCCGGCAGTATTTT
j_call: TRBJ2-7; cdr3_length: 15; clone_size: .; v_call: TRBV2; d_call: .; cdr3_aa: CASSEIGAGAYEQYF; cdr3_nt: TGTGCCAGCAGTGAAATAGGGGCAGGGGCCTACGAGCAGTACTTC
j_call: TRBJ1-2; cdr3_length: 14; clone_size: .; v_call: TRBV4-1; d_call: .; cdr3_aa: CASSQEKGVGGYTF; cdr3_nt: TGCGCCAGCAGCCAAGAAAAGGGGGTAGGTGGCTACACCTTC
j_call: TRBJ2-7; cdr3_length: 16; clone_size: once; v_call: TRBV4-3; d_call: .; cdr3_aa: CASSQDPTGGVYEQYF; cdr3_nt: TGCGCCAGCAGCCAAGATCCCACAGGGGGGGTCTACGAGCAGTACTTC
j_call: TRBJ2-1; cdr3_length: 16; clone_size: .; v_call: TRBV7-2; d_call: TRBD2; cdr3_aa: CASSLGLAGGPDEQFF; cdr3_nt: TGTGCCAGCAGCTTGGGGCTAGCGGGGGGGCCCGATGAGCAGTTCTTC
j_call: TRBJ2-1; cdr3_length: 16; clone_size: .; v_call: TRBV7-2; d_call: .; cdr3_aa: CASSLTGSATYNEQFF; cdr3_nt: TGTGCCAGCAGCTTAACGGGGTCGGCTACCTACAATGAGCAGTTCTTC
j_call: TRBJ2-7; cdr3_length: 15; clone_size: few; v_call: TRBV5-5; d_call: .; cdr3_aa: CASSFSGAARLEQYF; cdr3_nt: TGTGCCAGCAGCTTTTCAGGGGCGGCCCGACTAGAGCAGTACTTC
j_call: TRBJ2-3; cdr3_length: 18; clone_size: few; v_call: TRBV5-5; d_call: .; cdr3_aa: CASSLDRGASGGTDTQYF; cdr3_nt: TGTGCCAGCAGCTTAGACAGGGGGGCTAGCGGGGGCACAGATACGCAGTATTTT
j_call: TRBJ2-1; cdr3_length: 12; clone_size: .; v_call: TRBV18; d_call: TRBD2; cdr3_aa: CASSPGGNEQFF; cdr3_nt: TGTGCCAGCTCACCCGGGGGGAATGAGCAGTTCTTC
j_call: TRBJ1-1; cdr3_length: 13; clone_size: .; v_call: TRBV6-6; d_call: .; cdr3_aa: CASKTQGWTEAFF; cdr3_nt: TGTGCCAGCAAGACACAGGGATGGACTGAAGCTTTCTTT
j_call: TRBJ1-1; cdr3_length: 15; clone_size: once; v_call: TRBV25-1; d_call: .; cdr3_aa: CASSELRAVNTEAFF; cdr3_nt: TGTGCCAGCAGTGAATTGAGGGCCGTGAACACTGAAGCTTTCTTT
j_call: TRBJ2-5; cdr3_length: 12; clone_size: .; v_call: TRBV12-3/TRBV12-4; d_call: .; cdr3_aa: CASSFSEETQYF; cdr3_nt: TGTGCCAGCAGTTTCTCAGAAGAGACCCAGTACTTC
j_call: TRBJ2-2; cdr3_length: 16; clone_size: .; v_call: TRBV5-8; d_call: .; cdr3_aa: CASSSPGHSNTGELFF; cdr3_nt: TGTGCCAGCAGCTCTCCGGGACACTCGAACACCGGGGAGCTGTTTTTT
j_call: TRBJ1-6; cdr3_length: 14; clone_size: .; v_call: TRBV2; d_call: TRBD1; cdr3_aa: CASSENRGASPLHF; cdr3_nt: TGTGCCAGCAGTGAAAACAGGGGGGCTTCACCCCTCCACTTT
j_call: TRBJ2-1; cdr3_length: 15; clone_size: few; v_call: TRBV7-9; d_call: TRBD2; cdr3_aa: CASSPGLAAYNEQFF; cdr3_nt: TGTGCCAGCAGCCCGGGACTAGCGGCCTACAATGAGCAGTTCTTC
j_call: TRBJ1-2; cdr3_length: 14; clone_size: .; v_call: TRBV5-6; d_call: .; cdr3_aa: CASSSGTSSYGYTF; cdr3_nt: TGTGCCAGCAGCTCCGGGACAAGCTCTTATGGCTACACCTTC
j_call: TRBJ2-3; cdr3_length: 15; clone_size: .; v_call: TRBV11-2; d_call: .; cdr3_aa: CASSFPGSGTDTQYF; cdr3_nt: TGTGCCAGCAGCTTTCCAGGGTCAGGCACAGATACGCAGTATTTT
j_call: TRBJ2-2; cdr3_length: 16; clone_size: .; v_call: TRBV4-3; d_call: .; cdr3_aa: CASSLERTDWNGELFF; cdr3_nt: TGCGCCAGCAGCCTAGAGCGGACAGACTGGAACGGGGAGCTGTTTTTT
j_call: TRBJ1-5; cdr3_length: 13; clone_size: .; v_call: TRBV2; d_call: TRBD1; cdr3_aa: CASRTGNNQPQHF; cdr3_nt: TGTGCCAGTAGGACAGGGAATAATCAGCCCCAGCATTTT
j_call: TRBJ2-5; cdr3_length: 16; clone_size: .; v_call: TRBV24-1; d_call: TRBD1; cdr3_aa: CATSEIQGTGKETQYF; cdr3_nt: TGTGCCACCAGTGAGATCCAGGGGACAGGGAAAGAGACCCAGTACTTC
j_call: TRBJ2-5; cdr3_length: 16; clone_size: .; v_call: TRBV9; d_call: TRBD2; cdr3_aa: CASSAPASGGQETQYF; cdr3_nt: TGTGCCAGCAGCGCCCCGGCTAGCGGGGGCCAAGAGACCCAGTACTTC
j_call: TRBJ1-5; cdr3_length: 16; clone_size: .; v_call: TRBV27; d_call: TRBD1; cdr3_aa: CASSLSRQGARQPQHF; cdr3_nt: TGTGCCAGCAGTTTATCCCGACAGGGGGCCCGGCAGCCCCAGCATTTT
j_call: TRBJ1-6; cdr3_length: 15; clone_size: .; v_call: TRBV7-9; d_call: .; cdr3_aa: CASTAFGGNGTPLHF; cdr3_nt: TGTGCCAGCACCGCATTCGGGGGGAATGGGACACCCCTCCACTTT
j_call: TRBJ1-5; cdr3_length: 13; clone_size: .; v_call: TRBV4-2; d_call: .; cdr3_aa: CASNQGGDQPQHF; cdr3_nt: TGTGCCAGCAACCAGGGAGGTGATCAGCCCCAGCATTTT
j_call: TRBJ1-1; cdr3_length: 13; clone_size: once; v_call: TRBV30; d_call: .; cdr3_aa: CAWRATGNTEAFF; cdr3_nt: TGTGCCTGGAGGGCGACAGGTAACACTGAAGCTTTCTTT
j_call: TRBJ1-1; cdr3_length: 13; clone_size: .; v_call: TRBV5-1; d_call: .; cdr3_aa: CASSREEGAEAFF; cdr3_nt: TGCGCCAGCAGCCGCGAGGAGGGCGCTGAAGCTTTCTTT
j_call: TRBJ1-2; cdr3_length: 15; clone_size: .; v_call: TRBV19; d_call: TRBD1; cdr3_aa: CASSPLPQGDYGYTF; cdr3_nt: TGTGCCAGTAGTCCCTTACCCCAGGGGGACTATGGCTACACCTTC
j_call: TRBJ1-2; cdr3_length: 15; clone_size: .; v_call: TRBV5-4; d_call: TRBD1; cdr3_aa: CASSGRGQEPYGYTF; cdr3_nt: TGTGCCAGCAGCGGAAGGGGACAGGAGCCCTATGGCTACACCTTC
j_call: TRBJ1-2; cdr3_length: 12; clone_size: .; v_call: TRBV7-9; d_call: .; cdr3_aa: CASRAENYGYTF; cdr3_nt: TGTGCCAGCAGGGCAGAAAACTATGGCTACACCTTC
j_call: TRBJ2-7; cdr3_length: 13; clone_size: .; v_call: TRBV14; d_call: .; cdr3_aa: CASSQSLGGEQYF; cdr3_nt: TGTGCCAGCAGCCAATCCCTAGGGGGCGAGCAGTACTTC
j_call: TRBJ1-2; cdr3_length: 14; clone_size: once; v_call: TRBV5-1; d_call: .; cdr3_aa: CASSLGASDYGYTF; cdr3_nt: TGCGCCAGCAGCTTGGGGGCCTCGGACTATGGCTACACCTTC
j_call: TRBJ1-2; cdr3_length: 13; clone_size: .; v_call: TRBV6-2/TRBV6-3; d_call: .; cdr3_aa: CASSYSIQGIYTF; cdr3_nt: TGTGCCAGCAGTTACTCGATCCAGGGGATCTACACCTTC
j_call: TRBJ2-2; cdr3_length: 13; clone_size: .; v_call: TRBV5-4; d_call: .; cdr3_aa: CASSLDRTGELFF; cdr3_nt: TGTGCCAGCAGCTTGGATCGCACCGGGGAGCTGTTTTTT
j_call: TRBJ1-1; cdr3_length: 13; clone_size: .; v_call: TRBV27; d_call: .; cdr3_aa: CASSLSRYTEAFF; cdr3_nt: TGTGCCAGCAGTTTATCGCGATACACTGAAGCTTTCTTT
j_call: TRBJ1-3; cdr3_length: 15; clone_size: .; v_call: TRBV19; d_call: .; cdr3_aa: CASSIGASSGNTIYF; cdr3_nt: TGTGCCAGTAGTATTGGGGCCAGCTCTGGAAACACCATATATTTT